This T cell receptor beta chain was found in a study of beta chain features in type 1 diabetes. Of the isolated RNA, all was reverse transcribed, and so the sequenced material was expressed TCRB transcripts. Some clones are missing from TCRdb's copy, which holds only in-frame ones; the method was immunoSEQ multiplex PCR. Altogether a few hundred thousand clones are present, around 9.9% being singletons, with the ten largest covering roughly 0.017%. Study-wide results and caveats: The naive, central memory and Treg TCRB repertoires of patients appeared to be more similar to one another than those of healthy donors. Significant though moderate, a shortening of TCRB CDR3s appeared in all four CD4+ subsets of Type 1 diabetes patients.

This clone was counted a single time. Its antigen is undetermined. The CDR3 loop spans 10 amino acids. The ends were cut back, 7 bases at V and 6 bases at J, with 4 bases in the middle. Germline V gene data show CDR1 as SNHLY and CDR2 as FYNNEI. Sequencing used naive CD4+ T cells from blood. This chain joins TRBV2 and TRBJ2-1, with D uncertain. This receptor was obtained from a man younger than 40 with type 1 diabetes. The CDR3 loop is CASTGNEQFF. The CDR3, as DNA: TGTGCCAGCACGGGCAATGAGCAGTTCTTC.